These T cell receptor beta chains were read from a single sample in a study of T cell responses to AZD1222 COVID-19 vaccine. The method was immunoSEQ multiplex PCR; TCRdb's version includes in-frame clones alone and lacks a portion of them. Among over 150,000 clones listed, roughly nine tenths were seen once. The source material was peripheral blood, sampled on day 0 of MenACWY control vaccination. The receptors come from an adult in good health. CDR3s include the opening cysteine and the closing phenylalanine or tryptophan. The D gene is left open where the match is weak. Where a row states a size, it is once, few, many or the class of an expanded clone; other rows omit it.

clone_size j_call v_call d_call cdr3_nt cdr3_aa
NA TRBJ1-2 TRBV6-5 NA TGTGCCAGCAGTAGGGTTACCACCGGCTATGGCTACACCTTC CASSRVTTGYGYTF
NA TRBJ2-2 TRBV12-3/TRBV12-4 NA TGTGCCAGCAGGCGACAGTCCGGGGAGCTGTTTTTT CASRRQSGELFF
NA TRBJ1-3 TRBV19 TRBD1 TGTGCCAGTAGCTCCACCGGGACAGGGGGTTCGTCTGGAAACACCATATATTTT CASSSTGTGGSSGNTIYF
NA TRBJ1-6 TRBV7-6 NA TGTGCCAGCAGCTTAACCTTCGTGCCAGGGATTTGGTCACCCCTCCACTTT CASSLTFVPGIWSPLHF
few TRBJ2-3 TRBV27 NA TGTGCCAGCAGGGTCCCTAGCACAGATACGCAGTATTTT CASRVPSTDTQYF
once TRBJ1-2 TRBV5-1 NA TGCGCCAGCAGCGACCCGGGCCTTAACTATGGCTACACCTTC CASSDPGLNYGYTF
NA TRBJ1-2 TRBV6-5 NA TGTGCCAGCACTACAGGACAGTTTAACTATGGCTACACCTTC CASTTGQFNYGYTF
NA TRBJ2-6 TRBV5-1 TRBD1 TGCGCCAGCAGCCAGCGGACAGGGTCTGGGGCCAACGTCCTGACTTTC CASSQRTGSGANVLTF
NA TRBJ1-2 TRBV19 TRBD1 TGTGCCAGTAGCGGGACAGGGGAATACTATGGCTACACCTTC CASSGTGEYYGYTF
NA TRBJ1-1 TRBV9 NA TGTGCCAGCAGCTCTCGGACATTCTCAGGGAACACTGAAGCTTTCTTT CASSSRTFSGNTEAFF
NA TRBJ2-1 TRBV4-1 NA TGCGCCAGCAGCCCCAGGGAGGAAGAGGTGCGGTTCTTC CASSPREEEVRFF
NA TRBJ1-2 TRBV6-5 NA TGTGCCAGCCGCTTAGGGAACTATGGCTACACCTTC CASRLGNYGYTF
NA TRBJ2-7 TRBV4-1 TRBD1 TGCGCCAGCAGCCAAGCGATGGGACAGGGGCGCGAGCAGTACTTC CASSQAMGQGREQYF
few TRBJ1-2 TRBV3-1/TRBV3-2 NA TGTGCCAGCAGCCATAGAATGGACTATGGCTACACCTTC CASSHRMDYGYTF
NA TRBJ1-1 TRBV7-6 NA TGTGCCAGCAGCTTAGGACAGCCGGGGACTGAAGCTTTCTTT CASSLGQPGTEAFF
NA TRBJ2-7 TRBV7-8 NA TGTGCCAGCATCCCCCACAGGGGTAGCGGGCCCTCCTACGAGCAGTACTTC CASIPHRGSGPSYEQYF
NA TRBJ1-1 TRBV12-3/TRBV12-4 TRBD1 TGTGCCAGCAGTTACAGGGGCAACACTGAAGCTTTCTTT CASSYRGNTEAFF
few TRBJ2-1 TRBV28 NA TGTGCCAGCAGTTTAGTAGCCTCCGATTCTGAGCAGTTCTTC CASSLVASDSEQFF
NA TRBJ2-7 TRBV4-2 TRBD2 TGTGCCAGCAGCCAAGTACTAGCGGGAGACGAGCAGTACTTC CASSQVLAGDEQYF
NA TRBJ2-3 TRBV10-2 NA TGCGCCAGCTGTGGGGGGGGCCTCAGAACCACAGATACGCAGTATTTT CASCGGGLRTTDTQYF
NA TRBJ2-2 TRBV4-2 NA TGTGCCAGCAGCCAAGATAAGGGGAATTTCGCCGGGGAGCTGTTTTTT CASSQDKGNFAGELFF
NA TRBJ1-5 TRBV2 NA TGTGCCAGCAACCCTAGTCGCAGCAATCAGCCCCAGCATTTT CASNPSRSNQPQHF
NA TRBJ2-5 TRBV28 TRBD1 TGTGCCAGCAGTTCCGCCGGGACAGGGGGCAGGGAGACCCAGTACTTC CASSSAGTGGRETQYF
NA TRBJ2-5 TRBV5-5 TRBD1 TGTGCCAGCAGCTCCCGGACAGGGGAAGAGACCCAGTACTTC CASSSRTGEETQYF
NA TRBJ2-2 TRBV9 NA TGTGCCAGCAGCGTAGGAAGACTGAACACCGGGGAGCTGTTTTTT CASSVGRLNTGELFF
NA TRBJ2-3 TRBV5-1 TRBD2 TGCGCCAGCAGCTTGCGTGTTAGCGGGAGGGGCTCAGATACGCAGTATTTT CASSLRVSGRGSDTQYF
NA TRBJ1-5 TRBV4-1 TRBD1 TGCGCCAGCAGAAGGCAGGGGGCGGGTCAGCCCCAGCATTTT CASRRQGAGQPQHF
NA TRBJ2-1 TRBV7-8 TRBD2 TGTGCCAGCAGCCCCCGGGCTAGCGGGAGTTACAATGAGCAGTTCTTC CASSPRASGSYNEQFF
NA TRBJ2-5 TRBV28 NA TGTGCCAGCAGTCCCCTCTCAGTTCAAGAGACCCAGTACTTC CASSPLSVQETQYF
NA TRBJ1-5 TRBV27 NA TGTGCCAGCAGTTTAGACGGACTGTGGCCCCAGCATTTT CASSLDGLWPQHF
NA TRBJ2-3 TRBV5-6 NA TGTGCCAGCAGCTTGGCCCGGGGGGCCACAGATACGCAGTATTTT CASSLARGATDTQYF
NA TRBJ2-1 TRBV9 TRBD2 TGTGCCAGCAGCGCTAGCGGGGGGGGCCGCTACAATGAGCAGTTCTTC CASSASGGGRYNEQFF
once TRBJ2-3 TRBV27 TRBD2 TGTGCCAGCAGTTTACTTCGGCTAGCGGGAGGGCTAGGCACAGATACGCAGTATTTT CASSLLRLAGGLGTDTQYF
NA TRBJ2-3 TRBV27 TRBD2 TGTGCCAGCAGTTTATCGGGGCTAGCGGGGGAAGATACGCAGTATTTT CASSLSGLAGEDTQYF
once TRBJ2-5 TRBV3-1/TRBV3-2 NA TGTGCCAGCAGCGTATGGGACCAAGAGACCCAGTACTTC CASSVWDQETQYF
NA TRBJ1-1 TRBV7-9 NA TGTGCCACCCGGGGTCCCTCAACGAACACTGAAGCTTTCTTT CATRGPSTNTEAFF
NA TRBJ1-3 TRBV2 NA TGTGCCAGCAGTGTCAACACCATATATTTT CASSVNTIYF
NA TRBJ2-3 TRBV12-3/TRBV12-4 NA TGTGCCAGCAGTCAGATATCAGATACGCAGTATTTT CASSQISDTQYF
NA TRBJ1-4 TRBV5-8 TRBD1 TGTGCCAGCAGCTTTGACAGGGGGGGTGAAAAACTGTTTTTT CASSFDRGGEKLFF
NA TRBJ1-3 TRBV7-9 TRBD1 TGTGCCAGCAGCTTTGGACAGGGAGGCGGAAACACCATATATTTT CASSFGQGGGNTIYF
once TRBJ2-2 TRBV19 TRBD2 TGTGCCAGTAGTATAGTCCCGGGGGGGACCGGGGAGCTGTTTTTT CASSIVPGGTGELFF
few TRBJ2-6 TRBV28 NA TGTGCCAGCACCAAACGAACGCGAAGTTCTGGGGCCAACGTCCTGACTTTC CASTKRTRSSGANVLTF
NA TRBJ1-6 TRBV19 NA TGTGCCACCCGACAGGCTCACTCCTATAATTCACCCCTCCACTTT CATRQAHSYNSPLHF
NA TRBJ2-3 TRBV6-5 NA TGTGCCAGCAGTTCGCCAAGCACAGATACGCAGTATTTT CASSSPSTDTQYF
NA TRBJ1-2 TRBV4-1 NA TGCGCCAGCAGCCAAGAAGGGGTGCTCCCTGGGGGCTACACCTTC CASSQEGVLPGGYTF
NA TRBJ2-5 TRBV7-9 TRBD2 TGTGCCAGCAGCCAATTAGCGGGGGGCGGAGAGACCCAGTACTTC CASSQLAGGGETQYF
NA TRBJ1-3 TRBV6-2/TRBV6-3 NA TGTGCCAGCAGTTACGGGGGACTTCGCTCTGGAAACACCATATATTTT CASSYGGLRSGNTIYF
NA TRBJ2-5 TRBV7-7 TRBD1 TGTGCCAGCAGCGGAGGACAGGGACCCCAAGAGACCCAGTACTTC CASSGGQGPQETQYF
NA TRBJ2-1 TRBV19 TRBD1 TGTGCCAGTAGTACTGGGACAGCTTACAATGAGCAGTTCTTC CASSTGTAYNEQFF
NA TRBJ2-3 TRBV10-1 TRBD2 TGCGCCAGCAGTGAGAGAATCAGGCTAGCGGGAGGGCCCTTAGATACGCAGTATTTT CASSERIRLAGGPLDTQYF
NA TRBJ2-1 TRBV9 NA TGTGCCAGCAGCGTTCAGGACAGTAACAATGAGCAGTTCTTC CASSVQDSNNEQFF
NA TRBJ1-2 TRBV7-3 NA TGTGCCAGCAGCCCCCAGGGCTATGGCTACACCTTC CASSPQGYGYTF
NA TRBJ1-4 TRBV30 NA TGTGCCTGGACCTTGACGGGGGTGGGGAAACTGTTTTTT CAWTLTGVGKLFF
NA TRBJ2-3 TRBV6-2/TRBV6-3 NA TGTGCCAGCAGTTACTCAATCAGGGCAAGCACAGATACGCAGTATTTT CASSYSIRASTDTQYF
few TRBJ2-7 TRBV2 TRBD1 TGTGCCAGCTCCTGGAGCAGGGGGTACGAGCAGTACTTC CASSWSRGYEQYF